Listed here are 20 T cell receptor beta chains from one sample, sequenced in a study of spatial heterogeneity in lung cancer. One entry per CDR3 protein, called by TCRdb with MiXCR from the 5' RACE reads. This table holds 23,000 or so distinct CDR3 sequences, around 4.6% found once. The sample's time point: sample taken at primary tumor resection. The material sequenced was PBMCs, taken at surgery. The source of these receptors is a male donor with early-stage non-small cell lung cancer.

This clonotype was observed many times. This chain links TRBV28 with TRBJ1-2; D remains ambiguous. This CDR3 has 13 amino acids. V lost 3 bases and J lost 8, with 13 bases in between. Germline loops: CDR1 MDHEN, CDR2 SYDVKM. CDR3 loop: CASSLVQKEGYTF. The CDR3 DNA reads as TGTGCCAGCAGTTTGGTACAGAAGGAGGGCTACACCTTC.

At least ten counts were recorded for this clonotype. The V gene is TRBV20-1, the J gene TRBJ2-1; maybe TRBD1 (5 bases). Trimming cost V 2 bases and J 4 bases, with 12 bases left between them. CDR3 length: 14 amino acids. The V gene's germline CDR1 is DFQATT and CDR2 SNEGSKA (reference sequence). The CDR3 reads CSARSQGGYNEQFF. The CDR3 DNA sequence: TGCAGTGCTAGATCGCAGGGTGGATACAATGAGCAGTTCTTC.

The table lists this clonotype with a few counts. The CDR3 DNA reads TGTGCCAGCGAGAACCCGGCCGTGTCTGGGGCCAACGTCCTGACTTTC. Its protein product is CASENPAVSGANVLTF. This sequence joins TRBV6-5 and TRBJ2-6; D gene ambiguous. Germline loops: CDR1 MNHEY, CDR2 SVGAGI. There are 16 residues in the CDR3. V dropped 8 bases and J dropped 1 base, with 15 bases sitting between them.

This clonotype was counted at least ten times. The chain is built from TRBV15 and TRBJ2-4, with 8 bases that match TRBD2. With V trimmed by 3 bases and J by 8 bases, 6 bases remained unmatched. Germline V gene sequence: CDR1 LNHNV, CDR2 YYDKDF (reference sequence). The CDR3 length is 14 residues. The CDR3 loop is CATSSDPGGYIQYF. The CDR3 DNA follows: TGTGCCACCAGCAGCGATCCGGGAGGGTACATTCAGTACTTC. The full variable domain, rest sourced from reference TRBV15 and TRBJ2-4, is DAMVIQNPRYQVTQFGKPVTLSCSQTLNHNVMYWYQQKSSQAPKLLFHYYDKDFNNEADTPDNFQSRRPNTSFCFLDIRSPGLGDTAMYLCATSSDPGGYIQYFGAGTRLSVL.

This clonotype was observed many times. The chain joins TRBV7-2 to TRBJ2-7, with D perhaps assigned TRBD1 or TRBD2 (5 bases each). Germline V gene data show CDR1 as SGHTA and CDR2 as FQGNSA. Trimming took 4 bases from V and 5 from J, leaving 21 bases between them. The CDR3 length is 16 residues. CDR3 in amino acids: CASSSQPGPRGDEQYF. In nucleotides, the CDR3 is TGTGCCAGCAGCTCCCAACCGGGACCGAGAGGCGACGAGCAGTACTTC.

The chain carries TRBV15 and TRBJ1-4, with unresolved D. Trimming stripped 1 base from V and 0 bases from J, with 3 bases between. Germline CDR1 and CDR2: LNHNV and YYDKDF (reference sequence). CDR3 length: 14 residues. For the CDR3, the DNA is TGTGCCACCAGCAGAGCTGCAACTAATGAAAAACTGTTTTTT. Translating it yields CATSRAATNEKLFF.

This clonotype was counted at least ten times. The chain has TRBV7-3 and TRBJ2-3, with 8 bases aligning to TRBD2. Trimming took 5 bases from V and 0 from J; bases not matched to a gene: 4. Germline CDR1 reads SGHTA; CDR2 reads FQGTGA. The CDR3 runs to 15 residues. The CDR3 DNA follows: TGTGCCAGCAGCCGCGGGGGGACTAGCACAGATACGCAGTATTTT. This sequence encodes CASSRGGTSTDTQYF.

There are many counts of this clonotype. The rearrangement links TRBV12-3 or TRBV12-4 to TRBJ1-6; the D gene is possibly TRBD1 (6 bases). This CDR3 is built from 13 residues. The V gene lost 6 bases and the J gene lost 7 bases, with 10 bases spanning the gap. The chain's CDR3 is CASSYRENSPLHF. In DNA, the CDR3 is TGTGCCAGCAGCTACAGGGAGAATTCACCCCTCCACTTT.

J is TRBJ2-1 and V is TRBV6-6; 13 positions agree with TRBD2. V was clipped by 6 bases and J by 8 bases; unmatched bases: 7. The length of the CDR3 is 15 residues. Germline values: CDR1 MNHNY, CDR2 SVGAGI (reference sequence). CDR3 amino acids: CASSLGLAGRDEQFF. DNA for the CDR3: TGTGCCAGCAGCCTGGGACTAGCGGGGCGTGATGAGCAGTTCTTC.

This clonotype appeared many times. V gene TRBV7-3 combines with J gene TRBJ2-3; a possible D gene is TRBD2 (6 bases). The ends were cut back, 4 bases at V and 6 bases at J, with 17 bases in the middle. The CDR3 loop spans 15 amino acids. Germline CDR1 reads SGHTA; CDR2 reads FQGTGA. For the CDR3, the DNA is TGTGCCAGCAGCTCCTTTGCGCCGGGAGTGGATACGCAGTATTTT. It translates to CASSSFAPGVDTQYF.

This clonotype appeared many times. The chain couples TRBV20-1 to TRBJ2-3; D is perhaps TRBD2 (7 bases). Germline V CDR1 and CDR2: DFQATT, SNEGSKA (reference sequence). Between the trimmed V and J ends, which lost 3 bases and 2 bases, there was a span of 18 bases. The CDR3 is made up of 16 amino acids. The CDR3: CSASLERGGLTDTQYF. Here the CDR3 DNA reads TGCAGTGCTAGCCTCGAAAGGGGGGGGCTCACAGATACGCAGTATTTT.

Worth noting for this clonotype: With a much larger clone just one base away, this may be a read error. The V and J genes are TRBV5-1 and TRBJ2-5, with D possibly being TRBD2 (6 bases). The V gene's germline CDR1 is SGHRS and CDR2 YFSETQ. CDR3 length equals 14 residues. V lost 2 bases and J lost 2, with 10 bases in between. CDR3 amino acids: CASSFAGMQETQYF. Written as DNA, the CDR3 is TGCGCCAGCAGCTTCGCGGGGATGCAAGAGACCCAGTACTTC.

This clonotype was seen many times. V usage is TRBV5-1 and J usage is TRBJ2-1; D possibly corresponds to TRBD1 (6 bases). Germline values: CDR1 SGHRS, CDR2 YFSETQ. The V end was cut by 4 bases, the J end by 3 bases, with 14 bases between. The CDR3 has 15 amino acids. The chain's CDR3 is CASSEGEIIYNEQFF. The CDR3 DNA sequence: TGCGCCAGCAGCGAGGGGGAGATTATCTACAATGAGCAGTTCTTC.

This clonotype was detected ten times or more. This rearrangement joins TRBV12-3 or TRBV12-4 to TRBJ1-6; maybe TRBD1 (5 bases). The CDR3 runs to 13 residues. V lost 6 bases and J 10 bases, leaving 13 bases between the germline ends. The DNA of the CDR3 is TGTGCCAGCAGCTTCCGAGGGGAATCACCCCTCCACTTT. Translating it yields CASSFRGESPLHF.

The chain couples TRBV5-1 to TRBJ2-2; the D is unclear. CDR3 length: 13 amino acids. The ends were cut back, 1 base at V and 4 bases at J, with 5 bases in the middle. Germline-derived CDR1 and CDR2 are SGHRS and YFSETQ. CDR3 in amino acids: CASSLTVTGELFF. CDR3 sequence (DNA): TGCGCCAGCAGCTTGACTGTCACCGGGGAGCTGTTTTTT.

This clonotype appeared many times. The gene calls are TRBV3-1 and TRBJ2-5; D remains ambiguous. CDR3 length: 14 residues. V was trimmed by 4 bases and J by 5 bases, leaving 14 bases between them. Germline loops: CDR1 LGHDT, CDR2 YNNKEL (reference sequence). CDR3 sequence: CASSPSGLGETQYF. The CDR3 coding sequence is TGTGCCAGCAGCCCATCAGGCTTGGGGGAGACCCAGTACTTC.

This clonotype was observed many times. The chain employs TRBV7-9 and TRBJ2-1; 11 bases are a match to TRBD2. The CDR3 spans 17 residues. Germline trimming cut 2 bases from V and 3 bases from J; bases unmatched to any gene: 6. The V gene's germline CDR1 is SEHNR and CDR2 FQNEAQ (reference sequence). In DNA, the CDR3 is TGTGCCAGCAGCTTATTTCTAGCGGGGGGCGTCTACAATGAGCAGTTCTTC. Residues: CASSLFLAGGVYNEQFF.

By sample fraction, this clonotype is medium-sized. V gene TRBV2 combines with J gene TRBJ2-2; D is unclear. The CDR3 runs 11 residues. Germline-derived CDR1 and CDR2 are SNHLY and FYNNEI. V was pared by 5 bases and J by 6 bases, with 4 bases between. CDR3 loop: CASSFAGELFF. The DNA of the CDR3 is TGTGCCAGCAGTTTTGCCGGGGAGCTGTTTTTT.

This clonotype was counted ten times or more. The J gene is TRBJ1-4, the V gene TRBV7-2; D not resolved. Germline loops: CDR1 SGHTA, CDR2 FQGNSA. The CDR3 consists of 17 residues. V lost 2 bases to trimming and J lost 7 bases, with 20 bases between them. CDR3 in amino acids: CASSLNWVGIRSEKLFF. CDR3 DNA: TGTGCCAGCAGCTTAAACTGGGTGGGGATTAGATCTGAAAAACTGTTTTTT.

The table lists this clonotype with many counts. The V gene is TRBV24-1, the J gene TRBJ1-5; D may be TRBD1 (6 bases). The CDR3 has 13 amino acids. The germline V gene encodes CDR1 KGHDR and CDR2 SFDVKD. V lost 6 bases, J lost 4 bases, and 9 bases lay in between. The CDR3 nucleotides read TGTGCCACCAGTTTCAGGGGAAATCAGCCCCAGCATTTT. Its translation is CATSFRGNQPQHF.